These 10 T cell receptor beta chains were sequenced from one sample in a study of persistence of HIV-infected CD4 T cells. The stimulus was an HIV-1 Gag 15-mer peptide pool, about 1.1 ug/peptide/mL. CD4+ T cells upregulating both CD40 ligand and CD69 were sorted as responding cells. The immunoSEQ assay was version 4, run in survey mode. The data were produced by immunoSEQ multiplex PCR, yet TCRdb's version contains in-frame clones alone and is incomplete. The sample includes about 19,000 clones, about 62% seen only once; the top ten take 1.5% to 2%. No antigen has been identified for these receptors. The specimen comprised CD4+ T cells sorted from PBMCs after approximately 19-hour stimulation, sampled from a patient who received antiretroviral therapy. Receptors were obtained from an adult woman with HIV who was CMV-seropositive.

In this sample, this clone turned up once. The genes are TRBV11-3 and TRBJ2-3, with D possibly being TRBD1 (6 bases). V lost 0 bases to trimming and J lost 5 bases, with 15 bases between them. CDR3 length: 16 residues. Germline V gene data show CDR1 as SGHNT and CDR2 as YENEEA. The CDR3 nucleotides read TGTGCCAGCAGCTTAGAAGGGGGAGAGGGGCAAGATACGCAGTATTTT. Translation: CASSLEGGEGQDTQYF.

The V gene is TRBV18, the J gene TRBJ2-3; D gene uncertain. Germline V gene data show CDR1 as KGHSH and CDR2 as LQKENI. The CDR3 runs to 13 residues. The V end lost 6 bases, the J end lost 0 bases, and 7 bases lay between the germline ends. The CDR3 region is CASSPPSTDTQYF. The CDR3 DNA reads TGTGCCAGCTCGCCCCCTAGCACAGATACGCAGTATTTT. Full variable domain (missing parts from reference TRBV18 and TRBJ2-3): NAGVMQNPRHLVRRRGQEARLRCSPMKGHSHVYWYRQLPEEGLKFMVYLQKENIIDESGMPKERFSAEFPKEGPSILRIQQVVRGDSAAYFCASSPPSTDTQYFGPGTRLTVL.

This clone came up a few times. J is TRBJ1-3 and V is TRBV5-1; TRBD1 is a possible D gene (5 bases). The CDR3 extends over 14 amino acids. The V gene's germline CDR1 is SGHRS and CDR2 YFSETQ. V lost 4 bases and J lost 4, with 12 bases in between. CDR3 DNA sequence: TGCGCCAGCAGCAACGACAGAGAGGGAAACACCATATATTTT. This gives the protein CASSNDREGNTIYF.

The chain carries TRBV4-2 and TRBJ1-2, with 9 bases that match TRBD1. J was trimmed by 7 bases and V by 4 bases; bases with no gene match: 7. CDR3 size: 14 residues. The germline V gene has CDR1 LGHNA and CDR2 YNFKEQ. The CDR3 protein is CASSRQGQGSGYTF. CDR3 coding DNA: TGTGCCAGCAGCCGGCAGGGACAGGGTAGTGGCTACACCTTC.

CDR3 amino acids: CASWALDRLNTEAFF. In DNA, the CDR3 is TGTGCCAGCTGGGCTCTGGACCGCTTGAACACTGAAGCTTTCTTT. The V and J genes are TRBV5-6 and TRBJ1-1; D not certain. Per the germline V gene, CDR1 is SGHDT and CDR2 is YYEEEE. The ends were cut back, 7 bases at V and 0 bases at J, with 16 bases in the middle. This CDR3 is built from 15 residues.

This clone is a singleton in its sample. This rearrangement joins TRBV5-1 to TRBJ1-6; TRBD1 matches 10 bases. The CDR3 spans 15 residues. V lost 4 bases and J lost 7; bases outside the gene matches: 5. CDR1 SGHRS and CDR2 YFSETQ come from the germline V gene. The CDR3 here is CASSLSGQGNSPLHF. The CDR3 nucleotides read TGCGCCAGCAGCCTTTCGGGACAGGGGAATTCACCCCTCCACTTT.

This chain uses TRBV12-2 with TRBJ1-1; the DNA was not compared with TRBD1, the D call given in the table. TRBV12-2 is a pseudogene. The CDR3 is 14 residues long. CDR3 nucleotide sequence: TGTGCAAGTCGCCCGTACGACAGGCACACTGAAGCTTTCTTT. Protein product: CASRPYDRHTEAFF.

The chain is built from TRBV7-3 and TRBJ2-2; 9 bases match TRBD1. V was pared by 4 bases and J by 4 bases, with 10 bases of the junction left unmatched. The CDR3 runs to 17 residues. The germline V gene has CDR1 SGHTA and CDR2 FQGTGA. The CDR3 spells CASSSGTGSWGTGELFF. In DNA form, the CDR3 reads TGTGCCAGCAGCTCCGGGACAGGGAGTTGGGGCACCGGGGAGCTGTTTTTT.

The DNA of the CDR3 is TGTGCCATCAGTGATAGGGACAGTAAAGAAGCTTTCTTT. It is translated as CAISDRDSKEAFF. The V and J genes are TRBV10-3 and TRBJ1-1; 7 bases line up with TRBD1. V lost 3 bases, J lost 8 bases, and 6 bases stayed unmatched. This CDR3 is 13 amino acids long. Germline CDR1 is ENHRY and CDR2 is SYGVKD.

The genes are TRBV14 and TRBJ2-7; TRBD1 agrees at 7 bases. V lost 0 bases to trimming and J lost 2 bases; unmatched junction nucleotides: 4. Germline CDR1 is SGHDN and CDR2 is FVKESK. This CDR3 has 15 residues. The CDR3 DNA reads as TGTGCCAGCAGCCAAGAGGCCGGGACAGCCTACGAGCAGTACTTC. It encodes CASSQEAGTAYEQYF.